One sample yielded the 22 T cell receptor beta chains listed below, sequenced in a study of shared clonotypes between healthy human individuals. CD8 cells regarded as naive lacked CD45RO, were positively chosen for CCR7, and omitted terminally differentiated effector memory CD45RA+ cells. The method was immunoSEQ multiplex PCR; TCRdb's version includes in-frame clones alone and lacks a portion of them. The sample has about 2,100,000 clones, just over 90% seen once; the top ten hold roughly 1.8%. Sequenced sample: naive CD8+ T cells from PBMCs. The receptors shown here come from a man younger than 35 in good health. Some clones in this sample may be carry-over from other donors' samples.

The chain links TRBV11-3 to TRBJ2-1; 9 bases map to TRBD2. This CDR3 has 16 amino acids. Germline assignment: CDR1 SGHNT and CDR2 YENEEA. V was clipped by 1 base and J by 4 bases; unmatched bases: 5. The CDR3, as DNA: TGTGCCAGCAGCTTAGGATTGCGGGAGGGTTACAATGAGCAGTTCTTC. Translating it yields CASSLGLREGYNEQFF.

The chain uses TRBV29-1 and TRBJ1-2; no reliable D call. Germline loops: CDR1 SQVTM, CDR2 ANQGSEA. Trimming took off 5 bases at V and 5 bases at J, with 9 bases between the two ends. The CDR3 spans 11 residues. The CDR3 reads CSVIRGYGYTF. The CDR3 region has the DNA TGCAGCGTTATTCGTGGTTATGGCTACACCTTC.

Here the CDR3 reads CASSLRGPGLAGVGTGELFF. The CDR3 nucleotides read TGTGCCAGCAGTTTGAGGGGACCGGGACTAGCGGGAGTTGGAACCGGGGAGCTGTTTTTT. This chain uses TRBV28 with TRBJ2-2; 14 bases fit TRBD2. CDR1 MDHEN and CDR2 SYDVKM come from the germline V gene. The CDR3 spans 20 residues. V shed 3 bases and J 5 bases; nucleotides not matched to a gene: 14. Complete variable domain (other parts from reference TRBV28 and TRBJ2-2): DVKVTQSSRYLVKRTGEKVFLECVQDMDHENMFWYRQDPGLGLRLIYFSYDVKMKEKGDIPEGYSVSREKKERFSLILESASTNQTSMYLCASSLRGPGLAGVGTGELFFGEGSRLTVL.

This sequence joins TRBV10-3 and TRBJ2-7; 9 nucleotides match TRBD2. After removal of 6 bases from V and 5 bases from J, the junction contained 8 bases not matched to a gene. CDR3 length: 14 amino acids. Germline V CDR1 and CDR2: ENHRY, SYGVKD. The CDR3 spells CAISGPAGGDEQYF. CDR3 in DNA: TGTGCCATCAGCGGCCCGGCGGGGGGGGACGAGCAGTACTTC.

For the CDR3, the DNA is TGTGCCAGCAGCCAGGACAGATACACTGAAGCTTTCTTT. It yields the protein CASSQDRYTEAFF. The V gene is TRBV6-5, the J gene TRBJ1-1, with a tentative D call TRBD1 (6 bases). Trimming left V 6 bases short and J 3 bases short, with 11 bases between. Germline CDR1 MNHEY, CDR2 SVGAGI. CDR3 length: 13 amino acids.

The CDR3: CASSQAPAKVSTDTQYF. CDR3 nucleotide sequence: TGTGCCAGCAGCCAAGCCCCCGCCAAAGTTAGCACAGATACGCAGTATTTT. This chain connects TRBV4-2 to TRBJ2-3, with D hard to call. Looked up from germline, CDR1 is LGHNA and CDR2 is YNFKEQ. This CDR3 is 17 amino acids long. The V and J ends lost 1 base and 0 bases respectively, with 14 bases between them.

The V and J genes are TRBV15 and TRBJ2-7; D unclear. V lost 0 bases to trimming and J lost 5 bases, with 17 bases between them. The CDR3 sequence is 16 residues long. Germline CDR1 LNHNV, CDR2 YYDKDF (reference sequence). The CDR3 here is CATSRDPGGYANEQYF. The CDR3 region has the DNA TGTGCCACCAGCAGAGACCCCGGCGGCTATGCCAACGAGCAGTACTTC.

The V call is TRBV7-6, the J call TRBJ2-1; 8 bases are a match to TRBD2. Germline-derived CDR1 and CDR2 are SGHVS and FNYEAQ. The CDR3 is 15 residues long. V lost 6 bases to trimming and J lost 7 bases; unmatched junction nucleotides: 11. The CDR3 sequence is CASSLLAEVGNEQFF. DNA of the CDR3: TGTGCCAGCAGTCTACTAGCGGAGGTCGGGAATGAGCAGTTCTTC.

This rearrangement joins TRBV27 to TRBJ2-1; D call uncertain. The CDR3 totals 14 residues. Germline loops: CDR1 MNHEY, CDR2 SMNVEV (reference sequence). Trimming removed 0 bases from V and 7 bases from J, with 10 bases in between. CDR3 in amino acids: CASSLSSWRNEQFF. The CDR3 DNA follows: TGTGCCAGCAGTTTATCCTCGTGGAGAAATGAGCAGTTCTTC.

DNA for the CDR3: TGTGCCAGCAGCGTAGGGGCGGGGGCGCCGAACACCGGGGAGCTGTTTTTT. This codes for CASSVGAGAPNTGELFF. The V call is TRBV9, the J call TRBJ2-2; tentative D call: TRBD2 (7 bases). Germline assignment: CDR1 SGDLS and CDR2 YYNGEE. V gave up 0 bases and J gave up 0 bases, with 12 bases separating them. The CDR3 totals 17 residues. Supplemented by reference TRBV9 and TRBJ2-2, the full variable domain reads DSGVTQTPKHLITATGQRVTLRCSPRSGDLSVYWYQQSLDQGLQFLIQYYNGEERAKGNILERFSAQQFPDLHSELNLSSLELGDSALYFCASSVGAGAPNTGELFFGEGSRLTVL.

This rearrangement joins TRBV19 to TRBJ1-2; D unclear. V lost 3 bases and J lost 10, with 9 bases in between. Germline CDR1 and CDR2: LNHDA and SQIVND (reference sequence). The CDR3 sequence is 11 residues long. The CDR3 bases are TGTGCCAGTAGTATGGGCCACTACTACACCTTC. It yields the protein CASSMGHYYTF.

Note on this clone: The same CDR3 arises from other DNA sequences in this sample as well. The rearrangement joins TRBV19 to TRBJ2-7; D is unclear. In germline, CDR1 is LNHDA, CDR2 SQIVND (reference sequence). The germline V and J ends were trimmed by 4 bases and 0 bases, with 7 bases remaining between them. This CDR3 has 13 residues. CDR3 loop: CASSSGSSYEQYF. In nucleotides, the CDR3 is TGTGCCAGTAGTAGTGGCAGCTCCTACGAGCAGTACTTC.

V gene TRBV7-9 combines with J gene TRBJ1-2; 8 bases are shared with TRBD1. Losses at the gene ends were 0 bases for V and 0 bases for J; bases not matched to a gene: 3. The CDR3 runs to 16 residues. Germline lookup yields CDR1 SEHNR and CDR2 FQNEAQ (reference sequence). CDR3 loop: CASSLALDRANYGYTF. CDR3 nucleotide sequence: TGTGCCAGCAGCTTAGCGTTGGACAGGGCTAACTATGGCTACACCTTC. Supplemented by reference TRBV7-9 and TRBJ1-2, the full variable domain reads DTGVSQNPRHKITKRGQNVTFRCDPISEHNRLYWYRQTLGQGPEFLTYFQNEAQLEKSRLLSDRFSAERPKGSFSTLEIQRTEQGDSAMYLCASSLALDRANYGYTFGSGTRLTVV.

The count of this clone is one. The chain couples TRBV30 to TRBJ2-7, with 11 bases aligning to TRBD2. V shed 1 base, J shed 6 bases, and the junction held 2 bases outside the gene matches. From germline, CDR1 is GTSNPN and CDR2 SVGIG (reference sequence). CDR3 length equals 13 residues. DNA of the CDR3: TGTGCCTGGAGTGAAGGACTAGCGGGCGAGCAGTACTTC. This gives the protein CAWSEGLAGEQYF.

The V call is TRBV18, the J call TRBJ2-2, with 7 bases aligning to TRBD1. CDR3 size: 17 residues. The junction had 7 bases not matched to a gene; V was cut back by 3 bases and J by 0 bases. Germline CDR1 KGHSH, CDR2 LQKENI. The CDR3 DNA is TGTGCCAGCTCACCGGGACAGATACATTCGAACACCGGGGAGCTGTTTTTT. Its protein product is CASSPGQIHSNTGELFF.

This sequence joins TRBV28 and TRBJ2-7, with 7 bases aligning to TRBD1. The CDR3 is 14 amino acids. Germline V CDR1 and CDR2: MDHEN, SYDVKM. The V gene end was trimmed by 2 bases and the J gene end by 7 bases; junction bases not matched to a gene: 8. The CDR3 here is CASSLNFQGDEQYF. Written as DNA, the CDR3 is TGTGCCAGCAGTTTAAATTTTCAGGGGGATGAGCAGTACTTC.

This chain connects TRBV27 to TRBJ1-5; 7 nucleotides agree with TRBD1. This CDR3 is 15 amino acids long. The junction had 5 bases not matched to a gene; V was cut back by 3 bases and J by 3 bases. Germline V lookup: CDR1 MNHEY, CDR2 SMNVEV (reference sequence). The CDR3 is CASSFSGTVNQPQHF. The CDR3 coding sequence is TGTGCCAGCAGTTTTTCCGGGACAGTCAATCAGCCCCAGCATTTT.

The rearrangement uses TRBV7-2 and TRBJ1-5; 7 bases are a match to TRBD1. This CDR3 is built from 14 residues. The ends lost 5 bases at V and 5 bases at J; junction bases unmatched: 6. The germline V gene has CDR1 SGHTA and CDR2 FQGNSA. CDR3 protein: CASSPRGSHQPQHF. The CDR3 coding sequence is TGTGCCAGCAGCCCCAGGGGGTCGCATCAGCCCCAGCATTTT.

This chain connects TRBV7-3 to TRBJ1-1; 7 bases match TRBD1. The CDR3 totals 14 residues. V was clipped by 1 base and J by 6 bases; unmatched bases: 5. The V gene's germline CDR1 is SGHTA and CDR2 FQGTGA. CDR3 nucleotides: TGTGCCAGCAGCTTAAATGACAGGGCGCCTGAAGCTTTCTTT. This gives the protein CASSLNDRAPEAFF. Full variable domain (outside the CDR3, taken from reference TRBV7-3 and TRBJ1-1): GAGVSQTPSNKVTEKGKYVELRCDPISGHTALYWYRQSLGQGPEFLIYFQGTGAADDSGLPNDRFFAVRPEGSVSTLKIQRTERGDSAVYLCASSLNDRAPEAFFGQGTRLTVV.

V gene TRBV27 combines with J gene TRBJ2-1, with D unclear. Trimming left V 3 bases short and J 10 bases short, with 16 bases between. CDR1 and CDR2 (germline): MNHEY, SMNVEV (reference sequence). This CDR3 comprises 14 residues. The CDR3 spells CASSFSPLGVEQFF. Written as DNA, the CDR3 is TGTGCCAGCAGTTTTTCACCCCTTGGCGTAGAGCAGTTCTTC.

The chain is built from TRBV10-3 and TRBJ1-2; 7 positions match TRBD1. The V segment lost 3 bases and the J segment 6 bases; nucleotides outside the gene matches: 7. This CDR3 comprises 14 residues. Germline CDR1 reads ENHRY; CDR2 reads SYGVKD. In DNA form, the CDR3 reads TGTGCCATCAGTGACCTGACAGGGAGCGATGGCTACACCTTC. This codes for CAISDLTGSDGYTF.

CDR3 in DNA: TGTGCCAGCAGTGACTTGGGGCGGGGCACCGGGGAGCTGTTTTTT. Protein sequence: CASSDLGRGTGELFF. The chain uses TRBV2 and TRBJ2-2; D is perhaps TRBD2 (6 bases). The CDR3 length is 15 residues. Deletions cut 3 bases from V and 4 bases from J, with 12 bases between. CDR1 and CDR2 (germline): SNHLY, FYNNEI.